The rows below give T cell receptor beta chains drawn from one sample of a study of blood T cell repertoires in COVID-19. The data were produced by immunoSEQ multiplex PCR, yet TCRdb's version contains in-frame clones alone and is incomplete. Of around 230,000 clones listed, about 90% were seen once; the top ten hold less than 4%. Sequencing used PBMCs or T cells enriched from blood (not recorded which). Receptors were obtained from a woman in her twenties or thirties with acute COVID-19. CDR3s include the opening cysteine and the closing phenylalanine or tryptophan. A D gene is named only where the DNA matches it firmly. Some rows mark clone size as missing; the rest say once, few, many or name a class of expanded clone.

>NA|TRBJ1-2|NA|TRBV19
CASSIDPRGANYGYTF
TGTGCCAGTAGTATAGATCCGCGGGGGGCCAACTATGGCTACACCTTC
>NA|TRBJ1-2|NA|TRBV5-1
CASSLGQRSNYGYTF
TGCGCCAGCAGCTTGGGACAGCGCTCTAACTATGGCTACACCTTC
>TRBD1|TRBJ1-1|NA|TRBV9
CASSLIPGQGGTEAFF
TGTGCCAGCAGCCTCATACCGGGACAGGGGGGCACTGAAGCTTTCTTT
>NA|TRBJ1-6|NA|TRBV28
CASSLSGAGTNNSPLHF
TGTGCCAGCAGTTTATCCGGCGCCGGGACAAATAATTCACCCCTCCACTTT
>NA|TRBJ2-5|NA|TRBV24-1
CATSDSGQRETQYF
TGTGCCACCAGTGATTCGGGTCAGCGAGAGACCCAGTACTTC
>NA|TRBJ1-5|NA|TRBV19
CAPVPRVAGEPSNQPQHF
TGTGCCCCAGTCCCCCGGGTGGCAGGGGAGCCTAGCAATCAGCCCCAGCATTTT
>NA|TRBJ2-7|NA|TRBV9
CASSVDGSSYEQYF
TGTGCCAGCAGCGTAGATGGCAGCTCCTACGAGCAGTACTTC
>NA|TRBJ1-6|NA|TRBV5-1
CASSLESGGSYNSPLHF
TGCGCCAGCAGCTTGGAATCCGGGGGATCCTATAATTCACCCCTCCACTTT
>NA|TRBJ2-7|NA|TRBV11-2
CASSLDRTYEQYF
TGTGCCAGCAGCTTAGATAGAACCTACGAGCAGTACTTC
>TRBD2|TRBJ2-3|NA|TRBV5-1
CASSLRGLAGTDTQYF
TGCGCCAGCAGCTTGCGGGGTCTAGCGGGCACAGATACGCAGTATTTT
>NA|TRBJ2-2|NA|TRBV12-3/TRBV12-4
CASRPQGSGELFF
TGTGCCAGCCGTCCACAGGGATCCGGGGAGCTGTTTTTT
>NA|TRBJ2-3|NA|TRBV7-2
CASSLRKTGSRADTQYF
TGTGCCAGCAGCTTAAGGAAGACGGGGTCGAGGGCTGATACGCAGTATTTT
>NA|TRBJ2-7|NA|TRBV11-2
CASSHWDTTYEQYF
TGTGCCAGCAGCCATTGGGACACCACCTACGAGCAGTACTTC
>NA|TRBJ2-2|NA|TRBV5-5
CASSLDVGLNTGELFF
TGTGCCAGCAGCTTGGATGTGGGGCTTAACACCGGGGAGCTGTTTTTT
>NA|TRBJ1-1|NA|TRBV7-3
CASSLSVNTEAFF
TGTGCCAGCAGCTTATCGGTGAACACTGAAGCTTTCTTT
>NA|TRBJ2-3|few|TRBV7-6
CASSYSGLGGTDTQYF
TGTGCCAGCAGCTATTCGGGGTTAGGCGGGACAGATACGCAGTATTTT
>NA|TRBJ2-1|few|TRBV19
CASSMLAASYNEQFF
TGTGCCAGTAGTATGCTGGCGGCGTCCTACAATGAGCAGTTCTTC
>NA|TRBJ1-2|NA|TRBV30
CAWKAGGYTF
TGTGCCTGGAAGGCAGGTGGCTACACCTTC
>NA|TRBJ2-7|NA|TRBV27
CASSPLQGIRYEQYF
TGTGCCAGCAGTCCATTGCAGGGGATTCGCTACGAGCAGTACTTC
>NA|TRBJ1-3|NA|TRBV19
CASSTNSGNTIYF
TGTGCCAGTAGTACCAACTCTGGAAACACCATATATTTT
>NA|TRBJ1-5|NA|TRBV24-1
CATSDPGDQPQHF
TGTGCCACCAGTGACCCGGGAGATCAGCCCCAGCATTTT
>NA|TRBJ2-7|few|TRBV5-6
CASSLFKSSEQYF
TGTGCCAGCAGCTTGTTCAAAAGTAGCGAGCAGTACTTC
>NA|TRBJ1-6|NA|TRBV7-6
CASSLDPPGSSYNSPLHF
TGTGCCAGCAGCTTAGATCCCCCTGGGAGCTCCTATAATTCACCCCTCCACTTT
>NA|TRBJ2-3|NA|TRBV11-2
CASSLGIGGSRTDTQYF
TGTGCCAGCAGCTTGGGAATTGGGGGCTCTCGCACAGATACGCAGTATTTT
>NA|TRBJ1-3|NA|TRBV9
CASSVQGLGNTIYF
TGTGCCAGCAGCGTCCAGGGGCTGGGGAACACCATATATTTT
>TRBD1|TRBJ2-1|NA|TRBV6-5
CASTFSGTGFNEQFF
TGTGCCAGCACCTTCTCCGGGACAGGGTTCAATGAGCAGTTCTTC
>TRBD1|TRBJ1-4|NA|TRBV3-1/TRBV3-2
CASSPSRQGVIEKLFF
TGTGCCAGCAGCCCGTCACGACAGGGAGTAATTGAAAAACTGTTTTTT
>NA|TRBJ1-1|NA|TRBV11-2
CASSLSARDGRTEAFF
TGTGCCAGCAGCTTATCGGCTCGGGATGGGAGAACTGAAGCTTTCTTT
>TRBD1|TRBJ2-1|NA|TRBV27
CASSLLLTGTGGWNEQFF
TGTGCCAGCAGTTTACTACTAACCGGGACAGGGGGCTGGAATGAGCAGTTCTTC
>NA|TRBJ2-5|NA|TRBV6-6
CASSLSGSVAVETQYF
TGTGCCAGCAGCCTCAGCGGTTCGGTGGCGGTAGAGACCCAGTACTTC
>NA|TRBJ1-5|NA|TRBV27
CASPRTLVSNQPQHF
TGTGCCTCTCCCCGAACTTTAGTTTCCAATCAGCCCCAGCATTTT
>TRBD2|TRBJ2-1|NA|TRBV5-1
CASSLVLAGGTIYNEQFF
TGCGCCAGCAGCTTGGTACTAGCGGGGGGCACAATATACAATGAGCAGTTCTTC
>TRBD1|TRBJ2-7|many|TRBV5-1
CASSLGQGAAYEQYF
TGCGCCAGCAGCTTGGGACAGGGGGCCGCCTACGAGCAGTACTTC
>TRBD1|TRBJ1-2|NA|TRBV18
CASSPVIGQAASYGYTF
TGTGCCAGCTCACCAGTCATCGGACAGGCCGCATCCTATGGCTACACCTTC
>TRBD1|TRBJ2-5|NA|TRBV2
CASSADRVRETQYF
TGTGCCAGCAGCGCTGACAGGGTGAGGGAGACCCAGTACTTC
>TRBD1|TRBJ1-4|NA|TRBV5-1
CASRLAAGQGREKLFF
TGCGCCAGCAGGCTCGCCGCCGGACAGGGCCGGGAAAAACTGTTTTTT
>TRBD2|TRBJ2-3|once|TRBV6-5
CASSGGLTPGTQYF
TGTGCCAGCTCGGGGGGTCTGACCCCGGGGACGCAGTATTTT
>TRBD1|TRBJ1-3|once|TRBV29-1
CSVSQTGPPGNTIYF
TGCAGCGTTTCACAGACAGGGCCCCCTGGAAACACCATATATTTT
>NA|TRBJ2-3|NA|TRBV27
CASSSLFRGAADTQYF
TGTGCCAGCAGTTCCCTATTCAGGGGGGCGGCAGATACGCAGTATTTT
>NA|TRBJ1-6|NA|TRBV10-3
CAISPNYRPNSPLHF
TGTGCCATCAGCCCCAACTACAGGCCCAATTCACCCCTCCACTTT
>TRBD1|TRBJ1-6|NA|TRBV2
CASREARGQGSPLHF
TGTGCCAGCAGGGAGGCGAGGGGGCAGGGTTCACCCCTCCACTTT
>TRBD2|TRBJ2-2|NA|TRBV7-9
CASSLLAGGLTGELFF
TGTGCCAGCAGCTTACTAGCGGGGGGCCTCACCGGGGAGCTGTTTTTT
>NA|TRBJ1-1|NA|TRBV18
CASSPQGTGTEAFF
TGTGCCAGCTCACCTCAGGGGACGGGGACTGAAGCTTTCTTT
>TRBD1|TRBJ1-2|NA|TRBV6-5
CASSPTGSDYGYTF
TGTGCCAGCAGTCCGACAGGGAGTGACTATGGCTACACCTTC
>NA|TRBJ2-7|NA|TRBV2
CASSDGGTETYEQYF
TGTGCCAGCAGTGATGGCGGGACCGAAACCTACGAGCAGTACTTC
>NA|TRBJ2-2|NA|TRBV3-1/TRBV3-2
CASSLFRGTGELFF
TGTGCCAGCAGCCTATTCAGGGGAACCGGGGAGCTGTTTTTT
>NA|TRBJ2-2|NA|TRBV2
CASSADNLSTGELFF
TGTGCCAGCAGTGCGGACAATCTGAGCACCGGGGAGCTGTTTTTT
>NA|TRBJ1-5|NA|TRBV30
CAWSVLGTNHQPQHF
TGTGCCTGGAGTGTCCTCGGGACAAACCATCAGCCCCAGCATTTT
>NA|TRBJ2-3|NA|TRBV7-2
CASSKGVGGLREDTQYF
TGTGCCAGCAGCAAAGGGGTTGGGGGCCTTAGGGAAGATACGCAGTATTTT
>TRBD1|TRBJ1-1|NA|TRBV18
CASSPGTGLNTEAFF
TGTGCCAGCTCACCAGGGACAGGCTTGAACACTGAAGCTTTCTTT
>TRBD2|TRBJ2-5|NA|TRBV10-2
CASSFSSGGLQETQYF
TGCGCCAGCAGTTTTAGTAGCGGGGGGTTACAAGAGACCCAGTACTTC
>NA|TRBJ2-2|NA|TRBV6-5
CASRSRSPGELFF
TGTGCCAGCAGGTCCCGAAGCCCCGGGGAGCTGTTTTTT
>TRBD1|TRBJ1-2|NA|TRBV27
CASSSLPAGTETF
TGTGCCAGCAGTTCCTTACCCGCCGGGACAGAAACGTTC
>NA|TRBJ2-3|NA|TRBV6-4
CASSDPGVGSTVSDTQYF
TGTGCCAGCAGTGACCCGGGGGTTGGGAGTACGGTTTCGGATACGCAGTATTTT
>TRBD1|TRBJ1-3|NA|TRBV6-6
CASSRGQGGSGNTIYF
TGTGCCAGCAGTAGGGGACAGGGAGGTTCTGGAAACACCATATATTTT
>NA|TRBJ1-2|NA|TRBV2
CASTRGGAYGYTF
TGTGCCAGCACTCGGGGGGGGGCCTATGGCTACACCTTC
>NA|TRBJ2-7|NA|TRBV18
CASSPRGRVSSYEQYF
TGTGCCAGCTCACCGCGGGGCAGGGTAAGCTCCTACGAGCAGTACTTC
>NA|TRBJ1-2|NA|TRBV7-6
CASSLGRQGIYGYTF
TGTGCCAGCAGCTTAGGCCGGCAGGGGATCTATGGCTACACCTTC